This T cell receptor beta chain was captured in a study of PD-1 blockade in classical Hodgkin lymphoma. Study findings and constraints: Complete responders possessed baseline diversity comparable to newly diagnosed patients. Exclusion removed patients who began nivolumab under 1 year after ASCT. TCR diversity rose significantly by C4D1 in CD4+ but not CD8+ cells. The origin of the repertoire differences remains undefined, with disease activity or prior therapy as possible causes.

Specified time point: cycle 4 day 1 (C4D1), after 6 weeks of nivolumab. There was relapse after autologous stem cell transplantation in every patient, and there was variation in brentuximab vedotin exposure. Losses at the gene ends were 5 bases for V and 1 base for J; bases not matched to a gene: 1. The length of the CDR3 is 14 residues. Germline V gives CDR1 SGHRS, CDR2 YFSETQ. This clone was picked up one time. Its target is not known. Sequencing was performed with immunoSEQ multiplex PCR; in TCRdb, only in-frame clones are kept and a portion is missing. Here the sample spans approximately 8,100 clones, 70% to 90% being singletons.

The source of this sequence is a human donor with classical Hodgkin lymphoma. This material consisted of peripheral blood mononuclear cells (PBMCs), taken before the fourth cycle of nivolumab. This chain links TRBV5-1 with TRBJ1-1; TRBD1 agrees at 11 bases. The CDR3 DNA reads as TGCGCCAGCAGAGGGACAGGGGGGAACACTGAAGCTTTCTTT. This translates into CASRGTGGNTEAFF.